The present entry profiles one T cell receptor beta chain with its context. Antigen unknown. Use of 60 Vbeta and 13 Jbeta primers characterized the PCR. The table came from immunoSEQ multiplex PCR; TCRdb's copy has only in-frame clones and leaves some out. Of 180,000 or so clones in the sample, around four fifths were seen once. The data derive from a study of cytomegalovirus exposure and HLA in healthy donors. Overall study results and limits: It was only CMV serostatus that was available as immune exposure information.

Germline V CDR1 and CDR2: SGHRS, YFSETQ. With V trimmed by 5 bases and J by 4 bases, 8 bases remained unmatched. This CDR3 contains 14 residues. Sequenced: PBMCs. The chain combines TRBV5-1 with TRBJ1-1; 7 bases are a match to TRBD1. This receptor was obtained from a female donor in good health and CMV-seronegative. CDR3 protein: CASSLRGLITEAFF. The CDR3 DNA sequence: TGCGCCAGCAGTTTGAGGGGGCTTATCACTGAAGCTTTCTTT.